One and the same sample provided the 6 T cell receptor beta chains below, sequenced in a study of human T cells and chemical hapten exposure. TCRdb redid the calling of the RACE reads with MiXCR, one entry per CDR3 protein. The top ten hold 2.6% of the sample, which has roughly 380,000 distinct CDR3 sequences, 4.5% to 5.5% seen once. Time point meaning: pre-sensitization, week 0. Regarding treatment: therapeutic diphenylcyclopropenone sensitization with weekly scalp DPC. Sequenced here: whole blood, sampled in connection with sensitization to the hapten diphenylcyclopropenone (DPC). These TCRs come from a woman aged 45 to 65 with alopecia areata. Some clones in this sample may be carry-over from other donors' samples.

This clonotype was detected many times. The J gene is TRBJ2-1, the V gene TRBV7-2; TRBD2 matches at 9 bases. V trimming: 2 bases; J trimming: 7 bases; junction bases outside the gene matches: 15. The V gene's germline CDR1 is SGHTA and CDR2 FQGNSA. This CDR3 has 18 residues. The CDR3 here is CASSLKGLSGSPGNEQFF. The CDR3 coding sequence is TGTGCCAGCAGCTTAAAGGGGCTTAGCGGGAGTCCCGGGAATGAGCAGTTCTTC.

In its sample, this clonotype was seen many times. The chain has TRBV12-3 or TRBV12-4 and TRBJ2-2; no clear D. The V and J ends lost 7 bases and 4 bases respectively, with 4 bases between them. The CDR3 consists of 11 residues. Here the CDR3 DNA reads TGTGCCAGCACTATCACCGGGGAGCTGTTTTTT. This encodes CASTITGELFF.

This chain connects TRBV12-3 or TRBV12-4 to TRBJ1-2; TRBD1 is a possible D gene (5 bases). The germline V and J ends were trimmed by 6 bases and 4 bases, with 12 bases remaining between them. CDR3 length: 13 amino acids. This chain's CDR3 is CASSLTTVYGYTF. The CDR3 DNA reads TGTGCCAGCAGCCTCACGACAGTCTATGGCTACACCTTC.

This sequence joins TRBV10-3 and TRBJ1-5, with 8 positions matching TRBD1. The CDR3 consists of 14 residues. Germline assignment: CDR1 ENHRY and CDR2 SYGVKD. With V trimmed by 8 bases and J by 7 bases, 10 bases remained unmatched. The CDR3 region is CAIGDTGGGQPQHF. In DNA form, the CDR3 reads TGTGCCATCGGAGATACAGGGGGAGGGCAGCCCCAGCATTTT.

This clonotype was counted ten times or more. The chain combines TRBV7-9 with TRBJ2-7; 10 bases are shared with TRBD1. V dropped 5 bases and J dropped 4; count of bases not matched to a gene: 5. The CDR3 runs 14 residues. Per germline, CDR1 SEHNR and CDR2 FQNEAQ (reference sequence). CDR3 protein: CASSGRTGGYEQYF. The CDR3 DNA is TGTGCCAGCAGCGGACGGACAGGGGGTTACGAGCAGTACTTC.

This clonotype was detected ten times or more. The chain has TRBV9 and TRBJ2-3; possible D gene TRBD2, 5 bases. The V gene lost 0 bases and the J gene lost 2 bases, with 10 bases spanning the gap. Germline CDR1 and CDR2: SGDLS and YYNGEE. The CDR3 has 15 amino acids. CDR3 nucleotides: TGTGCCAGCAGCGTAGGCAGCGGACTCACAGATACGCAGTATTTT. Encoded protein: CASSVGSGLTDTQYF.